One sample yielded the 5 T cell receptor beta chains listed below, sequenced in a study of blood T cell repertoires in COVID-19. Assay used: immunoSEQ multiplex PCR; TCRdb lists only in-frame clones, some missing. The sample yields approximately 96,000 clones, nearly 95% seen once. Sequencing was performed on peripheral blood. These receptors were collected from a human donor with active COVID-19. The donor label of this sample is uncertain.

This chain connects TRBV6-1 to TRBJ2-7, with 10 positions matching TRBD1. V shed 4 bases, J shed 9 bases, and the junction held 21 bases outside the gene matches. The CDR3 is 18 residues long. Germline CDR1 is MNHNS and CDR2 is SASEGT. CDR3 coding DNA: TGTGCCAGCAGTGGGGGACAGGGGCGACCATTTCGGTTAATTGGGCAGTACTTC. Residues: CASSGGQGRPFRLIGQYF.

The J gene is TRBJ2-7, the V gene TRBV5-1, with 9 bases lining up with TRBD2. V lost 4 bases and J lost 5; bases outside the gene matches: 7. CDR3 size: 14 residues. Germline assignment: CDR1 SGHRS and CDR2 YFSETQ. The CDR3 DNA is TGCGCCAGCAGCGAGATGTGGACTAGCGACGAGCAGTACTTC. It is translated as CASSEMWTSDEQYF.

This sequence joins TRBV28 and TRBJ2-3, with D maybe TRBD1 (7 bases). Germline CDR1 reads MDHEN; CDR2 reads SYDVKM. The germline V and J ends were trimmed by 4 bases and 4 bases, with 15 bases remaining between them. The CDR3 has 15 amino acids. CDR3 coding DNA: TGTGCCAGCAGTTCCTACAGGGGAGGATCAGATACGCAGTATTTT. Its protein is CASSSYRGGSDTQYF. The full variable domain, in which reference TRBV28 and TRBJ2-3 provide the parts outside the CDR3, is DVKVTQSSRYLVKRTGEKVFLECVQDMDHENMFWYRQDPGLGLRLIYFSYDVKMKEKGDIPEGYSVSREKKERFSLILESASTNQTSMYLCASSSYRGGSDTQYFGPGTRLTVL.

V gene TRBV6-5 combines with J gene TRBJ2-1; D not certain. The CDR3 covers 16 residues. With 4 bases removed from V and 2 bases from J, the gap between germline ends came to 15 bases. CDR1 is MNHEY and CDR2 is SVGAGI in the germline V gene. Here the CDR3 DNA reads TGTGCCAGCAGTTTCGTGGGTGACATTACCTACAATGAGCAGTTCTTC. It encodes CASSFVGDITYNEQFF.

This clone was seen only once. This chain links TRBV6-1 with TRBJ2-6; TRBD1 might be the D (5 bases). Germline CDR1 and CDR2: MNHNS and SASEGT. The V gene lost 3 bases and the J gene lost 0 bases, with 9 bases spanning the gap. The CDR3 sequence is 16 residues long. In DNA, the CDR3 is TGTGCCAGCAGTGACAGTACAGGCTCTGGGGCCAACGTCCTGACTTTC. This translates into CASSDSTGSGANVLTF.